What follows describes a single T cell receptor beta chain. The V and J ends lost 3 bases and 4 bases respectively, with 15 bases between them. Germline lookup yields CDR1 DFQATT and CDR2 SNEGSKA (reference sequence). The CDR3 covers 15 residues. These data belong to a study of blood T cell repertoires in COVID-19. Study at large: The origin of the acute and convalescent COVID-19 samples was the United States, Italy and Spain. The analysed material was cDNA or gDNA that came from T cells, B-cell-depleted T cells, or PBMCs.

Per the study methods: Researchers report that nucleated cell counts were estimated from reference gene primer amplification. TCRdb's table, derived via immunoSEQ multiplex PCR, lists solely in-frame clones and lacks some. The DNA gave D and trimming, while V, J and clone size come from that table. This sample has about 260,000 clones, with 83% found just once. The receptor's source is a woman aged 50 to 60 who had recovered from COVID-19. This chain connects TRBV20-1 to TRBJ2-2; tentative D call: TRBD2 (5 bases). The sequenced sample was peripheral blood. CDR3 protein: CSASLRRTFTGELFF. Here the CDR3 DNA reads TGCAGTGCTAGTCTTCGGCGGACTTTCACCGGGGAGCTGTTTTTT.